The present entry profiles one T cell receptor (beta chain) with its context. Its target antigen remains unknown. No base qualities exist here, and no much larger clone lies one base off it. The record originates from a study of Graves' ophthalmopathy and Graves' hyperthyroidism (dated by TCRdb to 2017 to 2018). For context, the study as a whole: Stable hyperthyroidism was defined as no progression to ophthalmopathy within 18 months of follow-up. TCR beta repertoire signatures were used to distinguish Graves' ophthalmopathy from Graves' hyperthyroidism and to predict progression to ophthalmopathy. In over 5 hyperthyroidism patients, the T-cell repertoires found in thyroid tissue were compared with those found in blood. In total, approximately 130 blood samples were TCR-sequenced: 43 ophthalmopathy, some 72 hyperthyroidism and around 17 hyperthyroidism-to-ophthalmopathy patients. Once sampling was done, hyperthyroidism patients were given methimazole at a starting dose of 30 mg daily, while ophthalmopathy patients were given high-dose intravenous methylprednisolone. An independent validation cohort comprised around 19 hyperthyroidism patients and about 16 patients who later progressed from hyperthyroidism to ophthalmopathy. To explore V-J signatures that separate ophthalmopathy from hyperthyroidism, a discovery set of 95 to 100 patients was enrolled, consisting of more than 40 with ophthalmopathy and 55 to 65 with stable hyperthyroidism.

Patients with hyperthyroidism were aged 18 to 65 years, had been newly diagnosed, and had a disease duration of less than 2 months. Patients were excluded if they had other autoimmune diseases, uncontrolled infections, pregnancy or lactation. Diagnosis relied on clinical symptoms, serum thyroxine, TRAb, thyroid ultrasound and orbital computed tomography. Trizol reagent was used to extract the total RNA, and its quality was then checked on an Agilent 2100 Bioanalyzer. For repertoire sequencing, TCR beta CDR3 regions were amplified from RNA transcripts. The first round of RT-PCR was done with HTBI primers and the Qiagen OneStep RT-PCR kit, and was followed by a second round of multiplex PCR, then size selection and purification. The libraries underwent paired-end sequencing with 100 bp reads on an Illumina HiSeq2000. The study's own analysis went as follows. SOAPnuke was used to process the reads, removing any read that contained adapters or uncalled bases, had a mean Phred below 15, or lacked an exact match to the constant primer or identifier. High-quality paired reads were merged with COPE v1.2.5. Clonotypes were defined as unique nucleotide sequences and were aligned to IMGT TRB V, D and J references using MiTCR v1.1. The analysis was limited to V-J combinations with a frequency above 0.0001, which together covered just over 98% of the repertoires. A TCR clonal expansion and chaos score per V-J combination was defined as the ratio of F50 clonal expansion to chaos observed in the TCRdist matrix. Features were reduced by Welch's t-statistics and random forest to around 14 V-J combinations, which fed a naive Bayes classifier. The Morisita-Horn index was used to measure how similar the thyroid and blood repertoires were. TCRdb reprocessed the public reads (quality trimming at Q25 with fastp, clone calling with MiXCR) and kept in-frame beta chains. Here each entry gathers all rows of one CDR3 protein and keeps the most common genes and DNA. The V and J calls come from TCRdb's annotation, not from the publication. In this sample the table shows 500,000 to 700,000 distinct CDR3 sequences, under 45% of which occur a single time. About 4.1% of the sample goes to the ten largest clones.

Study-level results and caveats: The 13-signature model separated ophthalmopathy from stable hyperthyroidism with approximately 90% sensitivity and around 84% specificity in cross-validation, and 80%/75% in the test set. In validation, the model predicted ophthalmopathy progression with about 70% sensitivity and 72.22% specificity; some twelve predicted patients were CT-confirmed with GO in a median of approximately six months. No statistical method was used to set the sample size in advance, and the investigators knew which group each participant was assigned to. Most expanded thyroid clonotypes with frequency above 0.001 were also detected in blood, suggesting blood repertoires may reflect the thyroid immune response.

This clonotype was sampled from an adult man with Graves' hyperthyroidism. Sequencing used peripheral blood or thyroid tissue (not recorded which).

CDR3 region: CASSKDGWGNQPQHF. At the DNA level, the sequence is TGTGCCAGCAGCAAGGATGGATGGGGCAATCAGCCCCAGCATTTT. The sequence is built from TRBV3-1 and TRBJ1-5, with the identity of the D gene unclear. The germline V gene encodes CDR1 LGHDT and CDR2 YNNKEL (reference sequence). The CDR3 measures 15 amino acids from cysteine to phenylalanine. The entry retains the CDR3 DNA only, 45 bases that are in frame from base 1. At the junction V is shortened by 5 bases and J by 2 bases, with 13 bases in between.